The clone carrying this T cell receptor beta chain was counted only a few times. Its cognate antigen is unknown. This entry belongs to a study of vaccination and CD4 T cells after COVID-19. Background on the study: Of the convalescent patients, who were SARS-CoV-2 positive by nasal swab PCR, about 10 had mild and one severe disease. Study observations and caveats: Convalescent patients displayed a median 86.3% of reactive clones emerging only post-vaccination.

Time point of the sample: late sampling 161 to 241 days after vaccination in a few convalescent patients. Described treatment: 10-day PBMC culture with coronavirus spike peptide pools or control peptides (ViraFEST assay). IL-2 at about 9.3 IU/ml and peptide pools at about 9.5 ug/ml were added to PBMCs cultured at approximately 2 million per well. Deletions cut 5 bases from V and 8 bases from J, with 15 bases between. The CDR3 totals 13 residues. Looked up from germline, CDR1 is SEHNR and CDR2 is FQNEAQ (reference sequence). The study sequenced cultured CD4+ T cell DNA using the Oncomine TCR Beta short-read assay. One entry per CDR3 protein results from TCRdb running MiXCR on the PCR reads. The sample holds 20,000 to 25,000 distinct CDR3 sequences, less than 35% seen once.

The material was CD4+ T cells from blood, cultured in vitro, obtained about 7 months after SARS-CoV-2 vaccination. V is TRBV7-9 and J is TRBJ1-2; a weak D match, TRBD1 (5 bases). This TCR came from a human donor who had recovered from COVID-19. The CDR3, as DNA: TGTGCCAGCAGCCCGGGGACCCGGAGCGGCTACACCTTC. As protein: CASSPGTRSGYTF.